This is a list of T cell receptor beta chains from one sample in a study of cytomegalovirus exposure and HLA in healthy donors. Using immunoSEQ multiplex PCR, the repertoire was profiled, and TCRdb retains in-frame clones only, with some absent. The table shows 100,000 to 150,000 clones, with over 80% occurring only once. Source material: PBMCs. Every receptor here comes from a boy younger than 18 in good health and CMV-seronegative. CDR3s include the opening cysteine and the closing phenylalanine or tryptophan. D genes are given only for firm matches. A row's size may be missing; if present it is once, few, many or a size class.

d_gene,len,abundance,v_gene,CDR3aa
NA,15,NA,TRBV27,CASSPHDWANTEAFF
TRBD2,16,NA,TRBV7-3,CASSSPSGRDADTQYF
NA,16,NA,TRBV7-9,CASSFRQGLSTGELFF
NA,14,NA,TRBV7-2,CASSLGVRGEKLFF
TRBD1,17,NA,TRBV18,CASSPPGTGGSGYGYTF
TRBD2,14,NA,TRBV5-6,CASSRTSGTGELFF
TRBD2,14,NA,TRBV2,CASSETSGNAEQFF
TRBD1,14,NA,TRBV19,CASTRTGEDNEQFF
TRBD1,14,NA,TRBV29-1,CSVDGQGANYGYTF
NA,16,NA,TRBV2,CASSEFGQGLTDTQYF
NA,11,NA,TRBV9,CASSVEGTQYF
NA,14,NA,TRBV29-1,CSVGGYSLNTEAFF
NA,13,NA,TRBV4-3,CASSQEPGNEQFF
TRBD2,17,NA,TRBV4-2,CASSQKASGRLHDTQYF
TRBD1,16,NA,TRBV11-3,CASSSYGDRVTDTQYF
TRBD2,14,once,TRBV29-1,CSVATGGRGDTQYF
TRBD2,16,NA,TRBV7-2,CATLPSPSGSPNEQFF
NA,13,NA,TRBV27,CASSFVAANEQFF
NA,15,NA,TRBV5-6,CASSGDLWGTDTQYF
NA,14,NA,TRBV7-9,CASSQGGGAYEQYF
TRBD2,14,NA,TRBV29-1,CSASSGSAVYEQYF
NA,12,few,TRBV5-5,CASSLDYTEAFF
NA,17,once,TRBV5-6,CASSLEAGTSYNSPLHF
TRBD2,17,NA,TRBV14,CASSQDRLAVNTDTQYF
TRBD1,15,NA,TRBV2,CASSGAVAGGLEQYF
TRBD1,11,NA,TRBV30,CAWQGAYGYTF
NA,15,once,TRBV21-1,CASSSEGDRTYEQYF
TRBD1,14,NA,TRBV6-5,CASSSRGLSSPLHF
NA,14,once,TRBV30,CAWWTQGSGNTIYF
NA,11,NA,TRBV6-5,CASYRVTEAFF
TRBD2,18,NA,TRBV27,CASSFRRASGISTDTQYF
TRBD2,17,few,TRBV29-1,CSVEDPPSLAGVETQYF